A selection of T cell receptor beta chains follows, all from one sample in a study of CD8 T cells in ankylosing spondylitis. TCRdb re-called the 5' RACE reads through MiXCR, storing one row per CDR3 protein. The data contain around 390,000 distinct CDR3 sequences, about 22% of them seen just once; the ten biggest clones take up about 16%. The sequencing input was blood, either unsorted or a sorted T cell fraction (not recorded which). The receptors derive from a male donor with ankylosing spondylitis. The CDR3 runs from the conserved cysteine through the conserved F or W. The order of the fields is J gene, CDR3 length, D gene, clone size, V gene, CDR3 DNA, CDR3 protein. A D gene is named only where the DNA matches it firmly. Size values are once, few and many counts, or a class for expanded clones, and some rows have none.

j_call: TRBJ2-3; cdr3_length: 15; d_call: .; clone_size: .; v_call: TRBV11-3; cdr3_nt: TGTGCCAGCAGCTCCCGCTCGGGACCAACAGATACGCAGTATTTT; cdr3_aa: CASSSRSGPTDTQYF
j_call: TRBJ2-5; cdr3_length: 18; d_call: TRBD2; clone_size: few; v_call: TRBV6-2/TRBV6-3; cdr3_nt: TGTGCCAGCAGTCGACCATCCTCGGCGGGGGGTCAGCAAGAGACCCAGTACTTC; cdr3_aa: CASSRPSSAGGQQETQYF
j_call: TRBJ2-3; cdr3_length: 14; d_call: .; clone_size: few; v_call: TRBV12-3/TRBV12-4; cdr3_nt: TGTGCCAGCAGCCGGATAGCGGGCACAGATACGCAGTATTTT; cdr3_aa: CASSRIAGTDTQYF
j_call: TRBJ1-2; cdr3_length: 13; d_call: .; clone_size: .; v_call: TRBV6-2/TRBV6-3; cdr3_nt: TGTGCCAGCAGCCGCGGGGGACGTCATGGCTACACCTTC; cdr3_aa: CASSRGGRHGYTF
j_call: TRBJ2-1; cdr3_length: 13; d_call: .; clone_size: .; v_call: TRBV7-8; cdr3_nt: TGTGCCAGCAGCCCGACTAGTTTCGATGAGCAGTTCTTC; cdr3_aa: CASSPTSFDEQFF
j_call: TRBJ2-5; cdr3_length: 14; d_call: .; clone_size: few; v_call: TRBV5-1; cdr3_nt: TGCGCCAGCAGCTTGGGCAGCGATGGGGAGACCCAGTACTTC; cdr3_aa: CASSLGSDGETQYF
j_call: TRBJ2-1; cdr3_length: 12; d_call: .; clone_size: few; v_call: TRBV5-1; cdr3_nt: TGCGCCAGCTTGGGAGAAGGCGATGAGCAGTTCTTC; cdr3_aa: CASLGEGDEQFF
j_call: TRBJ1-2; cdr3_length: 14; d_call: .; clone_size: .; v_call: TRBV7-9; cdr3_nt: TGTGCCAGCAGCTTGCAGACAGTTAACTATGGCTACACCTTC; cdr3_aa: CASSLQTVNYGYTF
j_call: TRBJ2-7; cdr3_length: 13; d_call: TRBD1; clone_size: few; v_call: TRBV7-3; cdr3_nt: TGTGCCAGCAGCGCCGACAGGGGGTACGAGCAGTACTTC; cdr3_aa: CASSADRGYEQYF
j_call: TRBJ2-3; cdr3_length: 15; d_call: TRBD2; clone_size: .; v_call: TRBV11-3; cdr3_nt: TGTGCCAGCAGCTTAACTGGCGGGAGTTCGGATACGCAGTATTTT; cdr3_aa: CASSLTGGSSDTQYF
j_call: TRBJ2-7; cdr3_length: 14; d_call: TRBD2; clone_size: .; v_call: TRBV7-2; cdr3_nt: TGTGCCAGCAGCTTAACTAGCGGGAAGGTCGAGCAGTACTTC; cdr3_aa: CASSLTSGKVEQYF
j_call: TRBJ1-2; cdr3_length: 14; d_call: .; clone_size: many; v_call: TRBV5-1; cdr3_nt: TGCGCCAGCAGCTTGTTCGATTCGGAGTCGGGCTACACCTTC; cdr3_aa: CASSLFDSESGYTF
j_call: TRBJ2-2; cdr3_length: 16; d_call: .; clone_size: many; v_call: TRBV20-1; cdr3_nt: TGCAGTGCTAGAGACCGGACCCATCAGGCCACCGGGGAGCTGTTTTTT; cdr3_aa: CSARDRTHQATGELFF
j_call: TRBJ2-3; cdr3_length: 18; d_call: TRBD2; clone_size: .; v_call: TRBV7-2; cdr3_nt: TGTGCCAGCAGCTTGGCGTCTAGCGGGGGGGGGTACACAGATACGCAGTATTTT; cdr3_aa: CASSLASSGGGYTDTQYF
j_call: TRBJ2-5; cdr3_length: 15; d_call: .; clone_size: .; v_call: TRBV20-1; cdr3_nt: TGCAGTGCTAGAGATCCAATCAAGTCCCCCGAGACCCAGTACTTC; cdr3_aa: CSARDPIKSPETQYF
j_call: TRBJ1-2; cdr3_length: 14; d_call: .; clone_size: .; v_call: TRBV6-1; cdr3_nt: TGTGCCAGCGCGACGGGGAGGGTTGCCTATGGCTACACCTTC; cdr3_aa: CASATGRVAYGYTF
j_call: TRBJ2-5; cdr3_length: 19; d_call: TRBD2; clone_size: .; v_call: TRBV6-5; cdr3_nt: TGTGCCAGCAGTTACTCGATCCTTATAGCGGGAGAGGGCCCAGAGACCCAGTACTTC; cdr3_aa: CASSYSILIAGEGPETQYF
j_call: TRBJ2-5; cdr3_length: 16; d_call: .; clone_size: few; v_call: TRBV11-2; cdr3_nt: TGTGCCAGCAGCTCGAGGGAGGGACAGAGAGAAGAGACCCAGTACTTC; cdr3_aa: CASSSREGQREETQYF
j_call: TRBJ2-4; cdr3_length: 16; d_call: TRBD1; clone_size: few; v_call: TRBV20-1; cdr3_nt: TGCAGTGCTGGGGGCCAAAGTGGGACAGGAAAAAACATTCAGTACTTC; cdr3_aa: CSAGGQSGTGKNIQYF
j_call: TRBJ2-7; cdr3_length: 15; d_call: TRBD2; clone_size: few; v_call: TRBV7-6; cdr3_nt: TGTGCCAGCAGCAAGACCCCTAGCGGATCCTACGAGCAGTACTTC; cdr3_aa: CASSKTPSGSYEQYF
j_call: TRBJ2-2; cdr3_length: 15; d_call: .; clone_size: .; v_call: TRBV20-1; cdr3_nt: TGCAGTGCTAGGGCCCCGACTCTGAGCACCGGGGAGCTGTTTTTT; cdr3_aa: CSARAPTLSTGELFF
j_call: TRBJ2-2; cdr3_length: 14; d_call: .; clone_size: .; v_call: TRBV7-9; cdr3_nt: TGTGCCAGCAGCTTAGACGGGAACACCGGGGAGCTGTTTTTT; cdr3_aa: CASSLDGNTGELFF
j_call: TRBJ2-3; cdr3_length: 15; d_call: .; clone_size: .; v_call: TRBV5-1; cdr3_nt: TGCGCCAGCAGCTTGGATGGAGGACCCACAGATACGCAGTATTTT; cdr3_aa: CASSLDGGPTDTQYF
j_call: TRBJ2-2; cdr3_length: 15; d_call: TRBD2; clone_size: few; v_call: TRBV5-1; cdr3_nt: TGCGCCAGCAGCACTGGACTAGCGGGAGGTGGGGAGCTGTTTTTT; cdr3_aa: CASSTGLAGGGELFF
j_call: TRBJ2-7; cdr3_length: 11; d_call: .; clone_size: few; v_call: TRBV20-1; cdr3_nt: TGCAGTGCTAGTCTGGTTTACGAGCAGTACTTC; cdr3_aa: CSASLVYEQYF
j_call: TRBJ2-7; cdr3_length: 15; d_call: .; clone_size: few; v_call: TRBV12-3/TRBV12-4; cdr3_nt: TGTGCCAGCACCTTTGGTCGAAGAATGTCCTACGAGCAGTACTTC; cdr3_aa: CASTFGRRMSYEQYF
j_call: TRBJ2-1; cdr3_length: 17; d_call: TRBD2; clone_size: .; v_call: TRBV5-1; cdr3_nt: TGCGCCAGCAGCTCGGGACTAGCGCCGAGCTCCTACAATGAGCAGTTCTTC; cdr3_aa: CASSSGLAPSSYNEQFF
j_call: TRBJ2-7; cdr3_length: 15; d_call: .; clone_size: .; v_call: TRBV28; cdr3_nt: TGTGCCAGCAAACCCCCGGGCGGAAGCTCCTACGAGCAGTACTTC; cdr3_aa: CASKPPGGSSYEQYF
j_call: TRBJ1-3; cdr3_length: 15; d_call: .; clone_size: .; v_call: TRBV7-6; cdr3_nt: TGTGCCAGCAGCTTGGATCCGGGCTCTGGAAACACCATATATTTT; cdr3_aa: CASSLDPGSGNTIYF
j_call: TRBJ2-3; cdr3_length: 14; d_call: .; clone_size: .; v_call: TRBV29-1; cdr3_nt: TGCAGCGTTGATGCGACATATAGCACAGATACGCAGTATTTT; cdr3_aa: CSVDATYSTDTQYF
j_call: TRBJ2-1; cdr3_length: 13; d_call: TRBD1; clone_size: .; v_call: TRBV29-1; cdr3_nt: TGCAGCGTCCAGACAGGGGCAGAAAATGAGCAGTTCTTC; cdr3_aa: CSVQTGAENEQFF
j_call: TRBJ1-6; cdr3_length: 15; d_call: .; clone_size: .; v_call: TRBV28; cdr3_nt: TGTGCCAGCAGTCCCCGGGACCGCTTTTATTCACCCCTCCACTTT; cdr3_aa: CASSPRDRFYSPLHF